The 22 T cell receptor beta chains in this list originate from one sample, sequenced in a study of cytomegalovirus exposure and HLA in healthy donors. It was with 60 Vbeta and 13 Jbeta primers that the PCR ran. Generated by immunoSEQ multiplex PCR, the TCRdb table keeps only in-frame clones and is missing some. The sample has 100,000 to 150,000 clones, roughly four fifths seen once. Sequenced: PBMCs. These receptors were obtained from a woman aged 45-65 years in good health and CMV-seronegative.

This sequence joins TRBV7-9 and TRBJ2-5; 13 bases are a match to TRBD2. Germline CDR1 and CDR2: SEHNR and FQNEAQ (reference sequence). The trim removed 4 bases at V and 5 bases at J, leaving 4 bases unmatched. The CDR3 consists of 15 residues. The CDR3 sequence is CASSYGLAGVETQYF. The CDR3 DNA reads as TGTGCCAGCAGCTATGGACTAGCGGGAGTTGAGACCCAGTACTTC.

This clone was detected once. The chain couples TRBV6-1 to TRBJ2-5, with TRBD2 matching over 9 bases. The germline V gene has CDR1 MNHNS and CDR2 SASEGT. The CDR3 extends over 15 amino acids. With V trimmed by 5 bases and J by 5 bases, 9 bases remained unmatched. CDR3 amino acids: CASSWTSDPGETQYF. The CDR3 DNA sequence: TGTGCCAGCAGTTGGACTAGCGATCCCGGCGAGACCCAGTACTTC.

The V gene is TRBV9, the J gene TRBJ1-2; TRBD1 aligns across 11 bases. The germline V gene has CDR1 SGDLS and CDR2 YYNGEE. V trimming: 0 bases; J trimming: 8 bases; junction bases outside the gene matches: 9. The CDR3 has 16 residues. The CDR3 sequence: CASSVAGGQGGGGYTF. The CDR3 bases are TGTGCCAGCAGCGTAGCTGGGGGACAGGGGGGCGGCGGCTACACCTTC.

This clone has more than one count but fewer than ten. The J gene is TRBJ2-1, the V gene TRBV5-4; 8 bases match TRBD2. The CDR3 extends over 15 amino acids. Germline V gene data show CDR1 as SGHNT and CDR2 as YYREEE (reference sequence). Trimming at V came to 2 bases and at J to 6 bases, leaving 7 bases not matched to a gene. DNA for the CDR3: TGTGCCAGCAGCTTTGGCGGGAGGACGATCAATGAGCAGTTCTTC. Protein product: CASSFGGRTINEQFF.

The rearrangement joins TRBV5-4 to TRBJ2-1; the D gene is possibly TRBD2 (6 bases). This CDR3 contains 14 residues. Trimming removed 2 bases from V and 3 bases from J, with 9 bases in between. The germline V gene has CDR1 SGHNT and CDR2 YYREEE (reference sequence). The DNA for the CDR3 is TGTGCCAGCAGCTTCGGGGACTTCTACAATGAGCAGTTCTTC. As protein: CASSFGDFYNEQFF.

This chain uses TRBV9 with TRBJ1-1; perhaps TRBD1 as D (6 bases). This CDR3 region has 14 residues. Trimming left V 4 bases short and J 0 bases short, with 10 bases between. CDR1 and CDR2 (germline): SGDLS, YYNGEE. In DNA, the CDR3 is TGTGCCAGCAGCTTAGGACAGATGAACACTGAAGCTTTCTTT. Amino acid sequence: CASSLGQMNTEAFF. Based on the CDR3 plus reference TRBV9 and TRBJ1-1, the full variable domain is DSGVTQTPKHLITATGQRVTLRCSPRSGDLSVYWYQQSLDQGLQFLIQYYNGEERAKGNILERFSAQQFPDLHSELNLSSLELGDSALYFCASSLGQMNTEAFFGQGTRLTVV.

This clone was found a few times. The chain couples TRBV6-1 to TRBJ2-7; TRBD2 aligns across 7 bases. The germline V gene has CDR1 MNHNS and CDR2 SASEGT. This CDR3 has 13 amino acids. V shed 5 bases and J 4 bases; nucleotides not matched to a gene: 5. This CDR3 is CASSWDYQYEQYF. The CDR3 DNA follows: TGTGCCAGCAGTTGGGACTACCAATACGAGCAGTACTTC.

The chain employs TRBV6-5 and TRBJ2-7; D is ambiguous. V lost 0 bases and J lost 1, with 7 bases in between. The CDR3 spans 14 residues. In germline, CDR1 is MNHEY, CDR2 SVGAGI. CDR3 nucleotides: TGTGCCAGCAGTTACTCTGGCAGGTCCTACGAGCAGTACTTC. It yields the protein CASSYSGRSYEQYF.

CDR3 nucleotide sequence: TGTGCCAGCAGCTTAGATTCAACAGAAAATGAAAAACTGTTTTTT. Residues: CASSLDSTENEKLFF. The chain combines TRBV11-2 with TRBJ1-4; no clear D gene. Germline V gene data show CDR1 as SGHAT and CDR2 as FQNNGV. The CDR3 is 15 residues long. Trimming cost V 0 bases and J 5 bases, with 10 bases left between them.

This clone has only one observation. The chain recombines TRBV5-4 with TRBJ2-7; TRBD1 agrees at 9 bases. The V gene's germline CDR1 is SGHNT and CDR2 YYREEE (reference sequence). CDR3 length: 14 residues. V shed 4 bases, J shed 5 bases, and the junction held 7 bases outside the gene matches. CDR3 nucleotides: TGTGCCAGCAGCCCGGGACAGGGAAGAGACGAGCAGTACTTC. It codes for CASSPGQGRDEQYF.

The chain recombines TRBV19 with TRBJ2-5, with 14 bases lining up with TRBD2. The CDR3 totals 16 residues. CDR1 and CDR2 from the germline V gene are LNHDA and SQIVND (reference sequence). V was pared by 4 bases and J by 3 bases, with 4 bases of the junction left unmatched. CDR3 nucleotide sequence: TGTGCCAGTAGTACCGAGACTAGCGGGAGGGAAGAGACCCAGTACTTC. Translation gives CASSTETSGREETQYF.

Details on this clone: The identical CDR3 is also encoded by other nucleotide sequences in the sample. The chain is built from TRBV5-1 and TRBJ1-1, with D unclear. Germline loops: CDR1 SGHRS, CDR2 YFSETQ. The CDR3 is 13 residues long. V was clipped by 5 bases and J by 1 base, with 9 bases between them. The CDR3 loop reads CASSVSRNTEAFF. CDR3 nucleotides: TGCGCCAGCAGTGTATCTAGGAACACTGAAGCTTTCTTT. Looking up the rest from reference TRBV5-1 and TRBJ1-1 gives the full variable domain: KAGVTQTPRYLIKTRGQQVTLSCSPISGHRSVSWYQQTPGQGLQFLFEYFSETQRNKGNFPGRFSGRQFSNSRSEMNVSTLELGDSALYLCASSVSRNTEAFFGQGTRLTVV.

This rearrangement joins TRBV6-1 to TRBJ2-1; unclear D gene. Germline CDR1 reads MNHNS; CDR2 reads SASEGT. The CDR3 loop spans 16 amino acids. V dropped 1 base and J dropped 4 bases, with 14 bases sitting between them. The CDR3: CASSEDLVLKYNEQFF. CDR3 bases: TGTGCCAGCAGTGAAGACCTAGTCTTAAAATACAATGAGCAGTTCTTC.

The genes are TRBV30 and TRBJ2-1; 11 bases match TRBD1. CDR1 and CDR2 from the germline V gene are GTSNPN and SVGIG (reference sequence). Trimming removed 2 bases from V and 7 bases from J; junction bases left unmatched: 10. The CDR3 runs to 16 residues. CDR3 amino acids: CAWSTTSGTGGNEQFF. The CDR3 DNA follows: TGTGCCTGGAGTACCACCTCCGGGACAGGGGGGAATGAGCAGTTCTTC.

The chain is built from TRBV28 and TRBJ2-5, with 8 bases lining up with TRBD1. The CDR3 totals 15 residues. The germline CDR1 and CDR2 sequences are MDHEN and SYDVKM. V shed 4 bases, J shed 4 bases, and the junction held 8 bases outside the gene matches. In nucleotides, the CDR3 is TGTGCCAGCAGTTCATCACAGGGGGTAGGAGAGACCCAGTACTTC. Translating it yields CASSSSQGVGETQYF.

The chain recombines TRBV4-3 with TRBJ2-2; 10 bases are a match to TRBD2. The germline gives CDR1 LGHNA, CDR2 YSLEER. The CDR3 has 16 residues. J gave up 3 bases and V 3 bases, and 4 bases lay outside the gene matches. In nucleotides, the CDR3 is TGCGCCAGCAGCCATTTAGCGGGAGGAGACACCGGGGAGCTGTTTTTT. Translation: CASSHLAGGDTGELFF.

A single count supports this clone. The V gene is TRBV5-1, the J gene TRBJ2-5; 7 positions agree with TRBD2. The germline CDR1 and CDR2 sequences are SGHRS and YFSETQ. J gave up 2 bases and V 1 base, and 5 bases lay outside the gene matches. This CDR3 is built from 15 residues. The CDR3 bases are TGCGCCAGCAGCTTGCCTAGCGGTCGACAAGAGACCCAGTACTTC. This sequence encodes CASSLPSGRQETQYF.

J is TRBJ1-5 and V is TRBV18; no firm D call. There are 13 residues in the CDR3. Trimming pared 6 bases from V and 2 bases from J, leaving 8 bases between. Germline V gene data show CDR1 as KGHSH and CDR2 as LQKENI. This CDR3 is CASSEMGNQPQHF. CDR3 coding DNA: TGTGCCAGCTCGGAGATGGGCAATCAGCCCCAGCATTTT.

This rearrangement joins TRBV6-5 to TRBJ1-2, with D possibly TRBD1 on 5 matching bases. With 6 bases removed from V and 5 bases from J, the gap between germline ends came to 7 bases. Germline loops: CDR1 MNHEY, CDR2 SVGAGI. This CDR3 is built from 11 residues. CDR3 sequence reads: CASRQGYGYTF. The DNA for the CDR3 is TGTGCCAGCAGGCAGGGTTATGGCTACACCTTC.

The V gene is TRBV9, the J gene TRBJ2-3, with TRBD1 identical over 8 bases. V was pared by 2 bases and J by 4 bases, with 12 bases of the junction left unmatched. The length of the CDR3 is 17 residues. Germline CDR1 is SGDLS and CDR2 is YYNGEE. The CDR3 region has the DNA TGTGCCAGCAGCGTCGACCCTGGACAGGGCGAGGCAGATACGCAGTATTTT. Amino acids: CASSVDPGQGEADTQYF.

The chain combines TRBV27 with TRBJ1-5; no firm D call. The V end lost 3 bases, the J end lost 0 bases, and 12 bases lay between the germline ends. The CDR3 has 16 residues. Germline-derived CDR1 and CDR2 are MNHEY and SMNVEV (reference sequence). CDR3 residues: CASSFSSYHSNQPQHF. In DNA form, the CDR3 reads TGTGCCAGCAGTTTCAGTTCTTATCATAGCAATCAGCCCCAGCATTTT.

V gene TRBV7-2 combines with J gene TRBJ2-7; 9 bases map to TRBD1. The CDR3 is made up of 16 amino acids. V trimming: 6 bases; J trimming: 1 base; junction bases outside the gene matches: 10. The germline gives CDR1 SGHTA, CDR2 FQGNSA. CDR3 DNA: TGTGCCAGCAGTCGAGGGAGGGGACAGGGTTCCTACGAGCAGTACTTC. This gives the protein CASSRGRGQGSYEQYF.